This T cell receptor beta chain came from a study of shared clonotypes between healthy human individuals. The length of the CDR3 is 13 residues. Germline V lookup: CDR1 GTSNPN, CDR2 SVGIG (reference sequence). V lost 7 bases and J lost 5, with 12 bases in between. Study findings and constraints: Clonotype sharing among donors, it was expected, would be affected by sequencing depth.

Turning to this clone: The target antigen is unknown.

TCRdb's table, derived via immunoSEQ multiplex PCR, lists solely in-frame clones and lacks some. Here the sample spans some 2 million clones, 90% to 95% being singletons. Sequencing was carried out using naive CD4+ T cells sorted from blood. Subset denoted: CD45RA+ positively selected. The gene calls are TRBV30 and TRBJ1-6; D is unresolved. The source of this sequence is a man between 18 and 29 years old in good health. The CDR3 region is CASRLQNNSPLHF. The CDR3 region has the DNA TGTGCCTCGCGGCTACAGAATAATTCACCCCTCCACTTT.